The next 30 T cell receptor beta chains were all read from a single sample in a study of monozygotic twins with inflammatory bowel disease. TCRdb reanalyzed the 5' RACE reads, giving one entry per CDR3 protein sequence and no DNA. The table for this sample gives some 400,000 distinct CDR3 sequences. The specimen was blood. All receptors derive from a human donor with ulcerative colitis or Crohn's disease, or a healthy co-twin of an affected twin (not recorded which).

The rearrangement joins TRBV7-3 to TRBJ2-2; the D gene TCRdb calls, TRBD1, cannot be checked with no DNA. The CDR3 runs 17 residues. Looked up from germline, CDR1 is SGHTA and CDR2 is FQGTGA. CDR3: CASSPYPAGATTGELFF. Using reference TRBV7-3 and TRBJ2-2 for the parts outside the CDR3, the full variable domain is GAGVSQTPSNKVTEKGKYVELRCDPISGHTALYWYRQSLGQGPEFLIYFQGTGAADDSGLPNDRFFAVRPEGSVSTLKIQRTERGDSAVYLCASSPYPAGATTGELFFGEGSRLTVL.

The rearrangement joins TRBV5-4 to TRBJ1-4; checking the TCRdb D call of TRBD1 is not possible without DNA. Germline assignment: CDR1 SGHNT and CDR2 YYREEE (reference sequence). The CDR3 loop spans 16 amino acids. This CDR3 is CASSQAGGRRSEKLFF. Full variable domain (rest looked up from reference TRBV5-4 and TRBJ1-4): ETGVTQSPTHLIKTRGQQVTLRCSSQSGHNTVSWYQQALGQGPQFIFQYYREEENGRGNFPPRFSGLQFPNYSSELNVNALELDDSALYLCASSQAGGRRSEKLFFGSGTQLSVL.

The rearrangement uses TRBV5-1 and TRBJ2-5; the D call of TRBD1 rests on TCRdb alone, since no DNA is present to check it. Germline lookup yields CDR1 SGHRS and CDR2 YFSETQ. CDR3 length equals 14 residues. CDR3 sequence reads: CASSPGQAQETQYF.

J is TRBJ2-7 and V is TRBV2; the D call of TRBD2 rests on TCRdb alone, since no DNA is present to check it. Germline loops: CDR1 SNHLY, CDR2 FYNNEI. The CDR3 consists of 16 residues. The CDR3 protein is CASSSSGRVGVYEQYF.

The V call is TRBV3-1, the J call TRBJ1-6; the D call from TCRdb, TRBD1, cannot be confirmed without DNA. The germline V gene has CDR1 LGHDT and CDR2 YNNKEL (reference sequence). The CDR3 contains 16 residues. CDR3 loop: CASSQVQPRGGAPLHF.

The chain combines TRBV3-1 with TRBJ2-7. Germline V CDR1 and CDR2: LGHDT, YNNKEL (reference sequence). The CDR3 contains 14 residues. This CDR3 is CASSQEVEAYEQYF.

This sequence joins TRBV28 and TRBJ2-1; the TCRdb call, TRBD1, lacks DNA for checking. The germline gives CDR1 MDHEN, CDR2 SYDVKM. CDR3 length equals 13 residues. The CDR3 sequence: CASSAPTDRRQFF.

Here the CDR3 reads CASSFSGSSYNEQFF. The chain is built from TRBV5-1 and TRBJ2-1; as DNA is missing, the TRBD2 call by TCRdb cannot be tested. The CDR3 sequence is 15 residues long. CDR1 and CDR2 (germline): SGHRS, YFSETQ.

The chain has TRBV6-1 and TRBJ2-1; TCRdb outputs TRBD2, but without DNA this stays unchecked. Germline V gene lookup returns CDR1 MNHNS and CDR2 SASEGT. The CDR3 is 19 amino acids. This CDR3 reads CASSEVLGLADNSYNEQFF.

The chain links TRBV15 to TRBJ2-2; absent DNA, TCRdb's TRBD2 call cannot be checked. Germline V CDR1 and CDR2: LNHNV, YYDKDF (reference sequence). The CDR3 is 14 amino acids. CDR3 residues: CATSQTALTGELFF.

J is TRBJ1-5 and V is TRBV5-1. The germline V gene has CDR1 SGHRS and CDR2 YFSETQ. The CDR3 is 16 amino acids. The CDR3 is CASSLGGENSNQPQHF.

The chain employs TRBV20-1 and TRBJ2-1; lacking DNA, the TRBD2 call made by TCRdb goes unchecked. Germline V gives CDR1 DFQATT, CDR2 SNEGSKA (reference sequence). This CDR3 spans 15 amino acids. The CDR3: CSARAAGGPVNEQFF.

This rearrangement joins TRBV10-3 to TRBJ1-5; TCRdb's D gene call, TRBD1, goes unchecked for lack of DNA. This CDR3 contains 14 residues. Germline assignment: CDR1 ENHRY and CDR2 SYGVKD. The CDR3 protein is CATTPGISNQPQHF.

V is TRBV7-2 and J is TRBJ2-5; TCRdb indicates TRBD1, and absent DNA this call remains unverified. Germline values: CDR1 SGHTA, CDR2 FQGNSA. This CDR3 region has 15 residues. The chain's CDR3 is CASSLAPTAGETQYF. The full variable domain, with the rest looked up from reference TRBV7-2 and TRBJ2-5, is GAGVSQSPSNKVTEKGKDVELRCDPISGHTALYWYRQSLGQGLEFLIYFQGNSAPDKSGLPSDRFSAERTGGSVSTLTIQRTQQEDSAVYLCASSLAPTAGETQYFGPGTRLLVL.

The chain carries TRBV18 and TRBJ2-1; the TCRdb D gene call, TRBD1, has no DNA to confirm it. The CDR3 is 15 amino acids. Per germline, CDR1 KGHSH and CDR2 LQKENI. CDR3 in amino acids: CASSPTTGDYNEQFF.

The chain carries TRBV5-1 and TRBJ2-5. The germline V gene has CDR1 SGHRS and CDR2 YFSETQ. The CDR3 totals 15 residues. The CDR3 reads CASSLGQTVQETQYF.

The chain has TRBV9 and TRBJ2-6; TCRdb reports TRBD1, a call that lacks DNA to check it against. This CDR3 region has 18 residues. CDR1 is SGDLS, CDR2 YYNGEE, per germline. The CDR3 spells CASSQGGGPLSGANVLTF.

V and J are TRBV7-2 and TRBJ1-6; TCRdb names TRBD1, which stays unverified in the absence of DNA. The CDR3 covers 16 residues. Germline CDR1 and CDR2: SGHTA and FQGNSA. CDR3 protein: CASSSARDSYNSPLHF.

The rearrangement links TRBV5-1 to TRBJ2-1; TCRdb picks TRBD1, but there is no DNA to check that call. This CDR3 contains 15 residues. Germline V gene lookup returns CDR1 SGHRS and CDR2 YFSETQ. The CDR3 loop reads CASSPGTGELNEQFF.

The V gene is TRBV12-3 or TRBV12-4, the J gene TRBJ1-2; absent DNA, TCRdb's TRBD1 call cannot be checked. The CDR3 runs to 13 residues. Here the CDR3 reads CASRTGADYGYTF.

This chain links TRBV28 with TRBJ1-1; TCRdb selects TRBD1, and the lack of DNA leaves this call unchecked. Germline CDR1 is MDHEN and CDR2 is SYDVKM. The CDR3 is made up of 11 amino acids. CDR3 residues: CASTLGGRAFF. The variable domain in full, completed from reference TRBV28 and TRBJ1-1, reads DVKVTQSSRYLVKRTGEKVFLECVQDMDHENMFWYRQDPGLGLRLIYFSYDVKMKEKGDIPEGYSVSREKKERFSLILESASTNQTSMYLCASTLGGRAFFGQGTRLTVV.

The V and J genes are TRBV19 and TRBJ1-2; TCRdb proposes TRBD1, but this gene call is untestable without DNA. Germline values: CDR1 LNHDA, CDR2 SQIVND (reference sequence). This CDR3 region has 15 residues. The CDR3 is CASSISAGGGYGYTF.

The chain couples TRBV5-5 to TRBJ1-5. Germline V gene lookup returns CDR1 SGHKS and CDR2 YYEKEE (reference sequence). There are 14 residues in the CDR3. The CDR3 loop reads CASSGEGSSQPQHF.

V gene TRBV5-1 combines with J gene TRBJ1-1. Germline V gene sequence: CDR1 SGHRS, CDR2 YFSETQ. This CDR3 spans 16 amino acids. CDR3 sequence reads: CASRMGQATINTEAFF.

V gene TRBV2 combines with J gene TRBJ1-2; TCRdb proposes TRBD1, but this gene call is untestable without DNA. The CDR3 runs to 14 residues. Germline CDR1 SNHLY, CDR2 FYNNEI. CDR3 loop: CASIQGKSNYGYTF.

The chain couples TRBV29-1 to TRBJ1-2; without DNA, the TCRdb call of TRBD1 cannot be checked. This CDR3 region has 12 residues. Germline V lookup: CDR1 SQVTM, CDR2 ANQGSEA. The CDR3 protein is CSVDPDSYGYTF.

The CDR3 region is CSASDSGLSYEQYF. The gene calls are TRBV20-1 and TRBJ2-7; TCRdb's assignment of TRBD1 cannot be checked, as there is no DNA. The germline V gene encodes CDR1 DFQATT and CDR2 SNEGSKA (reference sequence). The CDR3 is made up of 14 amino acids.

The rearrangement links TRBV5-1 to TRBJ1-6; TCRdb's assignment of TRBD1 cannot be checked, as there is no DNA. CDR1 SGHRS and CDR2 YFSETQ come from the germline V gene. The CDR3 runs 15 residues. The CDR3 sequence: CASSLMGGSGSPLHF.

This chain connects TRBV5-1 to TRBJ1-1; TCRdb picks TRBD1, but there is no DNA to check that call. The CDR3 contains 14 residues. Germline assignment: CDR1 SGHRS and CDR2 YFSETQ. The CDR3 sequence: CASSLDRTALGAFF. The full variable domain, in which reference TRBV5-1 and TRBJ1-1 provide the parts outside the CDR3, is KAGVTQTPRYLIKTRGQQVTLSCSPISGHRSVSWYQQTPGQGLQFLFEYFSETQRNKGNFPGRFSGRQFSNSRSEMNVSTLELGDSALYLCASSLDRTALGAFFGQGTRLTVV.

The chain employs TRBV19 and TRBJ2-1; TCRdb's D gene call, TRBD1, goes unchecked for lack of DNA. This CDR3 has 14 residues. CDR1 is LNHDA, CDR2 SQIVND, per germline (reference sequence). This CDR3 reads CASSWDRGLDEQFF.